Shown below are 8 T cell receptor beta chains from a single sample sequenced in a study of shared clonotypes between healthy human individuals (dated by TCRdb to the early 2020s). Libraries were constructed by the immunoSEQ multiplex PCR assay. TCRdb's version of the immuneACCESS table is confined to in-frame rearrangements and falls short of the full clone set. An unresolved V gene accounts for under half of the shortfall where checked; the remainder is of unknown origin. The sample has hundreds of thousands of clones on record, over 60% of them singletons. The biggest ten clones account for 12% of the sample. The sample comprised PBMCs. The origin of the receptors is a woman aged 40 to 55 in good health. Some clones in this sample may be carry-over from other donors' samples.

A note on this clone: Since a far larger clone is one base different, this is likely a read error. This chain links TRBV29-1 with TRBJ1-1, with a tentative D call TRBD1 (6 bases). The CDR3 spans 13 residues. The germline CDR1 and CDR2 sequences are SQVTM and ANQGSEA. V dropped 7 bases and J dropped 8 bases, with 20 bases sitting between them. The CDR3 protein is CSANEQGVGEAFF. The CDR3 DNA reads TGCAGCGCTAACGAACAGGGAGTCGGCGAAGCTTTCTTT. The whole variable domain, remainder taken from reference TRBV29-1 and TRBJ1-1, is SAVISQKPSRDICQRGTSLTIQCQVDSQVTMMFWYRQQPGQSLTLIATANQGSEATYESGFVIDKFPISRPNLTFSTLTVSNMSPEDSSIYLCSANEQGVGEAFFGQGTRLTVV.

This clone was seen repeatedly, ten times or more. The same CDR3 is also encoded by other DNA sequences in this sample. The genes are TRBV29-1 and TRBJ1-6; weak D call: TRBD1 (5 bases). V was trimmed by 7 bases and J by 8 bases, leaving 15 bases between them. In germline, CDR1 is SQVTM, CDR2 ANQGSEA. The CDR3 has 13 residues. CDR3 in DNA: TGCAGCGCTCGGGACGGCCACGATTCACCCCTCCACTTT. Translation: CSARDGHDSPLHF. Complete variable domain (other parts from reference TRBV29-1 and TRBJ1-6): SAVISQKPSRDICQRGTSLTIQCQVDSQVTMMFWYRQQPGQSLTLIATANQGSEATYESGFVIDKFPISRPNLTFSTLTVSNMSPEDSSIYLCSARDGHDSPLHFGNGTRLTVT.

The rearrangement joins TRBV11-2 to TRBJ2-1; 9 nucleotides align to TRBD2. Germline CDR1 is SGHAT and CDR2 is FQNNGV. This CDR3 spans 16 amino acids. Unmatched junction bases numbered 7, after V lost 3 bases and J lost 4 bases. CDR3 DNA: TGTGCCAGCAGCTTGTTAGCGGGAGTTCGGTACAATGAGCAGTTCTTC. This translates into CASSLLAGVRYNEQFF.

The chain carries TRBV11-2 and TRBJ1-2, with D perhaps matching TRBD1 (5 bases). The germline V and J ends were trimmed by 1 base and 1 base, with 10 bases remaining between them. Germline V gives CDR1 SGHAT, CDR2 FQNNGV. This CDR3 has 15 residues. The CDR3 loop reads CASSLVPDINYGYTF. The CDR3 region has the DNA TGTGCCAGCAGCTTAGTTCCGGACATTAACTATGGCTACACCTTC.

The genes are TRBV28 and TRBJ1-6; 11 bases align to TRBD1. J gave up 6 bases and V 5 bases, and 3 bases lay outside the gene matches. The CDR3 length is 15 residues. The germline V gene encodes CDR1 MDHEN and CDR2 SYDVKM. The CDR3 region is CASSRGTGGNSPLHF. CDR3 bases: TGTGCCAGCAGTCGCGGGACAGGGGGTAATTCACCCCTCCACTTT. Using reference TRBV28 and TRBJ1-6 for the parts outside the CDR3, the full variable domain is DVKVTQSSRYLVKRTGEKVFLECVQDMDHENMFWYRQDPGLGLRLIYFSYDVKMKEKGDIPEGYSVSREKKERFSLILESASTNQTSMYLCASSRGTGGNSPLHFGNGTRLTVT.

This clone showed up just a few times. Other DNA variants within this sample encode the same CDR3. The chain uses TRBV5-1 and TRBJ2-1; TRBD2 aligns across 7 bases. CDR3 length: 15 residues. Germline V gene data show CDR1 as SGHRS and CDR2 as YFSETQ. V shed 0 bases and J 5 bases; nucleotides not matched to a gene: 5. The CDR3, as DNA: TGCGCCAGCAGCTTGGCGGCTAGCGGTGACAATGAGCAGTTCTTC. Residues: CASSLAASGDNEQFF.

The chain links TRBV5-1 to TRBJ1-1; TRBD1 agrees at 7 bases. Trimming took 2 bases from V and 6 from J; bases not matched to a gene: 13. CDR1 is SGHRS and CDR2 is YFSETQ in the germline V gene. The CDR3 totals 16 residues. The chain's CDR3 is CASSLGSGQPIAEAFF. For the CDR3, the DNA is TGCGCCAGCAGCTTAGGGTCGGGACAGCCCATCGCTGAAGCTTTCTTT.

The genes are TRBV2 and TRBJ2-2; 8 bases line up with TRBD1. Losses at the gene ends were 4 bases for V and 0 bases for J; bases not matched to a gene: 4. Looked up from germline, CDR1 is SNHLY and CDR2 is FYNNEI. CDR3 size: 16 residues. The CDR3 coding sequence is TGTGCCAGCAGTGGTCAGGGGGCGCCGAACACCGGGGAGCTGTTTTTT. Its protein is CASSGQGAPNTGELFF.